A selection of T cell receptor beta chains follows, all from one sample in a study of blood T cell repertoires in COVID-19. Sequencing was performed with immunoSEQ multiplex PCR; in TCRdb, only in-frame clones are kept and a portion is missing. The sample carries 150,000 to 200,000 clones, approximately 90% recorded once. The sample comprised peripheral blood. These receptors all come from a young woman with active or convalescent COVID-19. Both conserved end residues are part of each CDR3. A D gene is named only where the DNA matches it firmly. The size entry is marked missing in some rows and otherwise reads once, few, many or a size class.

CDR3: CASSFPDRGAQYF
DNA: TGTGCCAGCAGCTTTCCTGACAGGGGGGCGCAGTATTTT
D: TRBD1
J: TRBJ2-3
size: once
V: TRBV7-9

CDR3: CASRWTGVRSNSPLHF
DNA: TGTGCCAGCAGATGGACAGGGGTAAGAAGTAATTCACCCCTCCACTTT
D: TRBD1
J: TRBJ1-6
size: -
V: TRBV27

CDR3: CASSPDIYNEQFF
DNA: TGTGCCAGCTCACCAGACATTTACAATGAGCAGTTCTTC
D: -
J: TRBJ2-1
size: -
V: TRBV18

CDR3: CASSLWPGTNEKLFF
DNA: TGCGCCAGCAGCTTGTGGCCAGGAACTAATGAAAAACTGTTTTTT
D: -
J: TRBJ1-4
size: few
V: TRBV5-1

CDR3: CASSQSGLAGGETQYF
DNA: TGTGCCAGCAGCCAATCGGGACTAGCGGGGGGGGAGACCCAGTACTTC
D: TRBD2
J: TRBJ2-5
size: -
V: TRBV4-2

CDR3: CASSLDLRGGTEAFF
DNA: TGCGCCAGCAGCTTGGACCTCCGGGGAGGGACTGAAGCTTTCTTT
D: -
J: TRBJ1-1
size: few
V: TRBV5-1

CDR3: CAWSGGQGSDTQYF
DNA: TGTGCCTGGAGTGGAGGACAGGGGTCAGATACGCAGTATTTT
D: TRBD1
J: TRBJ2-3
size: -
V: TRBV30

CDR3: CASSPRGPYSYNEQFF
DNA: TGTGCCAGCTCACCACGGGGCCCCTACTCCTACAATGAGCAGTTCTTC
D: -
J: TRBJ2-1
size: -
V: TRBV18

CDR3: CASSMGRDRNTIYF
DNA: TGTGCCAGTAGTATGGGGAGGGATAGAAACACCATATATTTT
D: -
J: TRBJ1-3
size: -
V: TRBV19

CDR3: CATSSPGEMVDTEAFF
DNA: TGTGCCACCAGCAGCCCAGGGGAGATGGTTGACACTGAAGCTTTCTTT
D: -
J: TRBJ1-1
size: -
V: TRBV15

CDR3: CASSPRTSGTQYF
DNA: TGTGCCAGCAGCCCCCGGACTAGCGGGACCCAGTACTTC
D: TRBD2
J: TRBJ2-5
size: once
V: TRBV3-1/TRBV3-2

CDR3: CASKELAVEETQYF
DNA: TGCGCCAGCAAGGAGCTAGCGGTAGAAGAGACCCAGTACTTC
D: TRBD2
J: TRBJ2-5
size: -
V: TRBV5-1

CDR3: CATRTGGTEAFF
DNA: TGTGCCACTCGGACAGGAGGGACTGAAGCTTTCTTT
D: TRBD1
J: TRBJ1-1
size: once
V: TRBV24-1

CDR3: CASTVGLGDYGYTF
DNA: TGTGCCAGTACCGTAGGGCTAGGGGACTATGGCTACACCTTC
D: -
J: TRBJ1-2
size: once
V: TRBV19

CDR3: CSDRTFSGTQYF
DNA: TGCAGCGACCGGACATTCTCGGGGACCCAGTACTTC
D: -
J: TRBJ2-5
size: -
V: TRBV29-1

CDR3: CASSARLGSSYNEQFF
DNA: TGTGCCAGCAGCGCGCGACTAGGGAGCTCCTACAATGAGCAGTTCTTC
D: -
J: TRBJ2-1
size: -
V: TRBV5-6

CDR3: CAISGTVEAFF
DNA: TGTGCCATCAGTGGTACAGTTGAAGCTTTCTTT
D: -
J: TRBJ1-1
size: few
V: TRBV10-3